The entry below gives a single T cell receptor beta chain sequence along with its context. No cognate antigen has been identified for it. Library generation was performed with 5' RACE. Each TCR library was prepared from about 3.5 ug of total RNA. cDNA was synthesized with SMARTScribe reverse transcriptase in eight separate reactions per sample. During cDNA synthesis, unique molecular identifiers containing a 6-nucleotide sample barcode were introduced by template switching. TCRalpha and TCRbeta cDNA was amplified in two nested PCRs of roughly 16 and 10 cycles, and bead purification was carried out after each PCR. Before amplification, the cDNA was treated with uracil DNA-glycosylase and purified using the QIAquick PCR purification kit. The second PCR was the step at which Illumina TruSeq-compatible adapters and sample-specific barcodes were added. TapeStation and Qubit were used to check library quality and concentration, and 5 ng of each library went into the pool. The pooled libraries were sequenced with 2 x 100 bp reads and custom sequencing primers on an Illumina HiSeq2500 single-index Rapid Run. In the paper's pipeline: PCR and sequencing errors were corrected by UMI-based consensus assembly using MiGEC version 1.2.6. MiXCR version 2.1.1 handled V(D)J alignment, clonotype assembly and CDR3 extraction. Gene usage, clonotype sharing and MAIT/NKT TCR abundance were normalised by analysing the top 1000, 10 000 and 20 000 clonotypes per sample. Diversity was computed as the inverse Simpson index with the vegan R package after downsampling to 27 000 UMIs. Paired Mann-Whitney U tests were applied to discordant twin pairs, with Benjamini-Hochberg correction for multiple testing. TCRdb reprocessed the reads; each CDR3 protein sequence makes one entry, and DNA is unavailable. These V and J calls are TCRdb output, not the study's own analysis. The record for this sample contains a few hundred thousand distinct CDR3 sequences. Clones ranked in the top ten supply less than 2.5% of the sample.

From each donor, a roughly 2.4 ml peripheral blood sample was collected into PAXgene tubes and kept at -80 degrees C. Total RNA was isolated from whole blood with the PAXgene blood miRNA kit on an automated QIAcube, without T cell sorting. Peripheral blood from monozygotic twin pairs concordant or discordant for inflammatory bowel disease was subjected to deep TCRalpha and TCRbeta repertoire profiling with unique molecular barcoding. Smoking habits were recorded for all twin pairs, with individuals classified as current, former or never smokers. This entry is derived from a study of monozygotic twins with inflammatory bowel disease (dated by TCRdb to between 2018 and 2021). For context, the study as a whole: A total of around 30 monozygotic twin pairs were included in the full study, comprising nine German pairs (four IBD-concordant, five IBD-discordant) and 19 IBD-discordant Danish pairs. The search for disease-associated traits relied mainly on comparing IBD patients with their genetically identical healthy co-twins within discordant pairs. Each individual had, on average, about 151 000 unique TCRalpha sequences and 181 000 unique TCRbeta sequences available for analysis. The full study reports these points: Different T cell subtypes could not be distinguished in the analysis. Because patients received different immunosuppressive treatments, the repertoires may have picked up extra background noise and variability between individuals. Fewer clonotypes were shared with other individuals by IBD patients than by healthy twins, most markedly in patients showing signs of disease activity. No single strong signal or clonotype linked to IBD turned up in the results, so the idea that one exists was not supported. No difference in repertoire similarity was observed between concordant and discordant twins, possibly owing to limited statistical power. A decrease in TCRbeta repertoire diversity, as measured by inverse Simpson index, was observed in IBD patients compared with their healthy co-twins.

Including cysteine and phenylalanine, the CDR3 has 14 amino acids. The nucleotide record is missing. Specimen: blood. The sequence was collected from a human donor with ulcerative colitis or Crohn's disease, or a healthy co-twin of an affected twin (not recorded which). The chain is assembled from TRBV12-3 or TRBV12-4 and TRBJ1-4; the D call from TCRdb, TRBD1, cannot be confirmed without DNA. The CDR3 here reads CASSLRGQGEKLFF.